This T cell receptor (beta chain) stems from a study of CD8 T cells in ankylosing spondylitis. This CDR3 has 14 residues. The V gene's germline CDR1 is DFQATT and CDR2 SNEGSKA (reference sequence). The V gene lost 0 bases and the J gene lost 3 bases, with 11 bases spanning the gap. A quantitative 5'-RACE method, one with molecular barcodes, was used to make TCR beta libraries. TCRdb reprocessed the 5' RACE reads with MiXCR, giving one entry per CDR3 protein. This table holds over 600,000 distinct CDR3 sequences, over 15% found once. This clonotype was seen at least ten times. Its specificity is unknown. General study points: Disease-linked clones reportedly concentrated significantly in matched ankylosing spondylitis synovial fluid. Characteristic, it appeared, of ankylosing spondylitis blood was a TCR beta motif of fewer than 10 highly homologous variants.

The sequence was collected from a male donor with ankylosing spondylitis. J is TRBJ1-1 and V is TRBV20-1; the D gene is possibly TRBD1 (5 bases). The sample taken for sequencing was blood, either unsorted or a sorted T cell fraction (not recorded which). This CDR3 is CSARDVKGHTEAFF. CDR3 coding DNA: TGCAGTGCTAGAGATGTGAAGGGGCACACTGAAGCTTTCTTT.